Below are 7 T cell receptor beta chains sequenced from a single sample in a study of blood T cells in healthy people across ages. A sample-barcoded 5' primer and a J-beta primer mix were used in a second PCR of roughly 7 to 11 cycles. A single record per CDR3 protein comes from TCRdb applying MiXCR to the 5' RACE reads. The data show hundreds of thousands of distinct CDR3 sequences, with 45% to 50% seen just once and 25% to 35% held by the top ten. The specimen was blood. All receptors derive from a woman aged 55-75 years in good health.

This chain uses TRBV7-2 with TRBJ2-1; maybe TRBD2 (5 bases). The germline V and J ends were trimmed by 0 bases and 12 bases, with 18 bases remaining between them. This CDR3 is built from 15 residues. CDR1 is SGHTA and CDR2 is FQGNSA in the germline V gene. The CDR3 region is CASSLARAGYDGQFF. CDR3 in DNA: TGTGCCAGCAGCTTAGCGCGGGCAGGATACGATGGGCAGTTCTTC.

The chain carries TRBV27 and TRBJ2-3, with D possibly being TRBD2 (6 bases). Germline V gives CDR1 MNHEY, CDR2 SMNVEV (reference sequence). Trimming removed 6 bases from V and 1 base from J, with 20 bases in between. CDR3 length: 17 residues. The CDR3 protein is CASSQGWGDDGTDTQYF. The CDR3 nucleotides read TGTGCCAGCAGCCAAGGTTGGGGGGACGACGGCACAGATACGCAGTATTTT.

The chain carries TRBV6-6 and TRBJ2-7, with 11 bases fitting TRBD2. CDR3 length: 15 residues. Unmatched junction bases numbered 7, after V lost 7 bases and J lost 2 bases. Germline lookup yields CDR1 MNHNY and CDR2 SVGAGI (reference sequence). The CDR3 DNA sequence: TGTGCCAGCAATCCCCGACTAGCGGGAACCTACGAGCAGTACTTC. Its translation is CASNPRLAGTYEQYF.

This clonotype was seen only once. The chain has TRBV20-1 and TRBJ2-7; TRBD2 matches at 10 bases. V was clipped by 3 bases and J by 1 base; unmatched bases: 9. The CDR3 runs to 16 residues. Germline V gives CDR1 DFQATT, CDR2 SNEGSKA (reference sequence). Written as DNA, the CDR3 is TGCAGTGCTAGTCCTATCACTAGCGGGGATTCCTACGAGCAGTACTTC. Protein product: CSASPITSGDSYEQYF.

The chain employs TRBV29-1 and TRBJ1-4, with no clear D. V lost 4 bases to trimming and J lost 2 bases, with 11 bases between them. The CDR3 is 14 amino acids. Germline-derived CDR1 and CDR2 are SQVTM and ANQGSEA. CDR3 sequence: CSVGILSTNEKLFF. For the CDR3, the DNA is TGCAGCGTTGGCATCCTCTCCACTAATGAAAAACTGTTTTTT.

V usage is TRBV5-1 and J usage is TRBJ1-1; TRBD1 might be the D (5 bases). Germline CDR1 SGHRS, CDR2 YFSETQ. The length of the CDR3 is 13 residues. V dropped 6 bases and J dropped 3 bases, with 12 bases sitting between them. In nucleotides, the CDR3 is TGCGCCAGCACCCGGCTGGGGGACACTGAAGCTTTCTTT. Its translation is CASTRLGDTEAFF.

The rearrangement uses TRBV11-2 and TRBJ2-4, with 11 bases fitting TRBD2. The J call could be wrong; TRBJ2-5 is a better fit for the DNA end. Germline loops: CDR1 SGHAT, CDR2 FQNNGV. CDR3 size: 15 residues. CDR3 nucleotides: TGTGCCAGCAGCAACACTAGCGGGAGATTTGTGACCCAGTACTTC. Translated: CASSNTSGRFVTQYF.